Shown below are 25 T cell receptor beta chains from a single sample sequenced in a study of graft-versus-host responses after intestinal transplantation. TCRdb keeps only in-frame clones here, not all; method: immunoSEQ multiplex PCR. The sample shows tens of thousands of clones, about 94% of them seen only once. What these receptors recognize is not known. The sample was unstimulated CD4+ T cells sorted from spleen or lymph node cells, taken before transplant. Receptors were obtained from a human donor who was the organ donor for an intestinal transplant.

J is TRBJ1-2 and V is TRBV5-4, with 7 nucleotides matching TRBD1. Per germline, CDR1 SGHNT and CDR2 YYREEE (reference sequence). The V segment lost 4 bases and the J segment 8 bases; nucleotides outside the gene matches: 8. This CDR3 has 13 residues. The CDR3 DNA follows: TGTGCCAGCAGCGTCTTACAGGGGAACGGCTACACCTTC. As protein: CASSVLQGNGYTF.

This sequence joins TRBV5-1 and TRBJ2-4, with D unclear. The CDR3 contains 13 residues. V lost 4 bases, J lost 8 bases, and 13 bases lay in between. Germline CDR1 reads SGHRS; CDR2 reads YFSETQ. CDR3 sequence: CASSPPSRDIQYF. Here the CDR3 DNA reads TGCGCCAGCAGCCCACCCTCAAGGGACATTCAGTACTTC.

This clone came up once. This sequence joins TRBV5-5 and TRBJ1-2; D is unclear. V was trimmed by 4 bases and J by 5 bases, leaving 15 bases between them. Germline values: CDR1 SGHKS, CDR2 YYEKEE (reference sequence). The CDR3 length is 14 residues. CDR3 bases: TGTGCCAGCAGCCTGAGTATGGGCGGGTATGGCTACACCTTC. Protein sequence: CASSLSMGGYGYTF.

The chain uses TRBV29-1 and TRBJ2-5; unclear D gene. The CDR3 sequence is 11 residues long. With 3 bases removed from V and 1 base from J, the gap between germline ends came to 3 bases. CDR1 SQVTM and CDR2 ANQGSEA come from the germline V gene. The CDR3 region is CSVEGQETQYF. The DNA of the CDR3 is TGCAGCGTTGAGGGCCAAGAGACCCAGTACTTC.

The CDR3 coding sequence is TGTGCCAGCAGCTTAATCGGGGGGTTAGACACGCAGTATTTT. This sequence encodes CASSLIGGLDTQYF. The J gene is TRBJ2-3, the V gene TRBV7-3, with 7 bases lining up with TRBD2. Germline V gives CDR1 SGHTA, CDR2 FQGTGA. V dropped 1 base and J dropped 9; count of bases not matched to a gene: 7. The length of the CDR3 is 14 residues.

This sequence joins TRBV21-1 and TRBJ2-7; the table's D call TRBD2 went unverified against the DNA. TRBV21-1 is annotated as a pseudogene. CDR3 length: 16 residues. The CDR3 DNA sequence: TGTGCCAGCAGCAAAGGAGTCGATAGAAGGGAGTACGAGCAGTACTTC. Translation: CASSKGVDRREYEQYF.

The rearrangement links TRBV11-2 to TRBJ2-1; 7 positions match TRBD1. The CDR3 runs 15 residues. CDR1 is SGHAT, CDR2 FQNNGV, per germline. Unmatched junction bases numbered 5, after V lost 1 base and J lost 5 bases. The CDR3 nucleotides are TGTGCCAGCAGCTTAGCTGGGACAGTTCACAATGAGCAGTTCTTC. Amino acid sequence: CASSLAGTVHNEQFF.

The rearrangement links TRBV18 to TRBJ2-5, with D unclear. The J call may be incorrect, as the DNA end agrees better with TRBJ2-7. The length of the CDR3 is 13 residues. Germline V gene data show CDR1 as KGHSH and CDR2 as LQKENI. The CDR3 nucleotides are TGTGCCAGCGGTAGGACGGCAACCTACGAGCAGTACTTC. It translates to CASGRTATYEQYF.

The chain is built from TRBV7-4 and TRBJ2-5; 9 bases align to TRBD1. Looked up from germline, CDR1 is SGHVT and CDR2 is SQSDAQ. V shed 2 bases and J 5 bases; nucleotides not matched to a gene: 15. This CDR3 contains 18 residues. CDR3 amino acids: CASSLSPGDRVISETQYF. The CDR3 nucleotides are TGTGCCAGCAGCTTATCGCCCGGGGACAGGGTAATTTCGGAGACCCAGTACTTC. The entire variable domain, with the rest obtained from reference TRBV7-4 and TRBJ2-5, is as follows: GAGVSQSPRYKVAKRGRDVALRCDSISGHVTLYWYRQTLGQGSEVLTYSQSDAQRDKSGRPSGRFSAERPERSVSTLKIQRTEQGDSAVYLCASSLSPGDRVISETQYFGPGTRLLVL.

The genes are TRBV6-1 and TRBJ1-3; D not resolved. CDR3 size: 13 residues. Germline assignment: CDR1 MNHNS and CDR2 SASEGT. The V end lost 4 bases, the J end lost 0 bases, and 4 bases lay between the germline ends. CDR3 in amino acids: CASSGGSGNTIYF. The DNA of the CDR3 is TGTGCCAGCAGTGGTGGCTCTGGAAACACCATATATTTT.

This clone is a singleton in its sample. The chain recombines TRBV7-2 with TRBJ2-2; 14 nucleotides agree with TRBD2. Unmatched junction bases numbered 3, after V lost 4 bases and J lost 2 bases. This CDR3 is 17 amino acids long. Germline CDR1 and CDR2: SGHTA and FQGNSA. CDR3 nucleotide sequence: TGTGCCAGCAGCTCGGGACTAGCGGGGGCAAACACCGGGGAGCTGTTTTTT. This gives the protein CASSSGLAGANTGELFF.

The chain recombines TRBV19 with TRBJ2-6; 7 bases are shared with TRBD1. Trimming cost V 7 bases and J 0 bases; bases outside gene matches: 12. CDR1 and CDR2 from the germline V gene are LNHDA and SQIVND (reference sequence). The CDR3 has 18 amino acids. The CDR3 here is CASIGGPGVSSGANVLTF. The CDR3 nucleotides are TGTGCCAGTATAGGGGGCCCGGGTGTGAGCTCTGGGGCCAACGTCCTGACTTTC.

The J gene is TRBJ2-6, the V gene TRBV4-3; 10 bases align to TRBD2. Germline V gene lookup returns CDR1 LGHNA and CDR2 YSLEER. J lost 2 bases, V lost 3 bases, and 10 bases had no gene match. This CDR3 comprises 19 residues. The CDR3 here is CASSQEIAGGPPGANVLTF. The CDR3 DNA is TGCGCCAGCAGCCAGGAGATAGCGGGGGGCCCCCCTGGGGCCAACGTCCTGACTTTC.

The V and J genes are TRBV18 and TRBJ2-2, with D possibly TRBD1 on 6 matching bases. The CDR3 runs to 15 residues. Trimming cost V 4 bases and J 2 bases, with 11 bases left between them. Looked up from germline, CDR1 is KGHSH and CDR2 is LQKENI. CDR3 in DNA: TGTGCCAGCTCACTCTCCGGGACAAACACCGGGGAGCTGTTTTTT. The encoded protein is CASSLSGTNTGELFF.

The chain joins TRBV12-5 to TRBJ1-2; D is unresolved. In germline, CDR1 is LGHNT, CDR2 FRNRAP. CDR3 length: 15 amino acids. The V end was cut by 1 base, the J end by 5 bases, with 14 bases between. For the CDR3, the DNA is TGTGCTAGTGGTTTGGAGGCAGGACGCGTTTATGGCTACACCTTC. Its translation is CASGLEAGRVYGYTF.

This chain joins TRBV9 and TRBJ2-3, with TRBD2 matching over 9 bases. This CDR3 has 16 residues. Germline assignment: CDR1 SGDLS and CDR2 YYNGEE. With 3 bases clipped from V and 1 base from J, the junction kept 6 bases outside the gene matches. The CDR3 nucleotides are TGTGCCAGCAGCGAGGGACTAGCCCGCGGCACAGATACGCAGTATTTT. This sequence encodes CASSEGLARGTDTQYF. The whole variable domain, remainder taken from reference TRBV9 and TRBJ2-3, is DSGVTQTPKHLITATGQRVTLRCSPRSGDLSVYWYQQSLDQGLQFLIQYYNGEERAKGNILERFSAQQFPDLHSELNLSSLELGDSALYFCASSEGLARGTDTQYFGPGTRLTVL.

V and J are TRBV12-5 and TRBJ1-2, with 8 bases aligning to TRBD1. The CDR3 is 15 residues long. Germline-derived CDR1 and CDR2 are LGHNT and FRNRAP. The V and J ends lost 1 base and 5 bases, in that order; junction bases with no gene match: 6. In DNA, the CDR3 is TGTGCTAGTGGTTTGGCGGGACAGGAGGGATATGGCTACACCTTC. Its translation is CASGLAGQEGYGYTF. The full variable domain, in which reference TRBV12-5 and TRBJ1-2 provide the parts outside the CDR3, is DARVTQTPRHKVTEMGQEVTMRCQPILGHNTVFWYRQTMMQGLELLAYFRNRAPLDDSGMPKDRFSAEMPDATLATLKIQPSEPRDSAVYFCASGLAGQEGYGYTFGSGTRLTVV.

The J gene is TRBJ2-7, the V gene TRBV30; D is possibly TRBD2 (5 bases). V was shortened by 2 bases and J by 4 bases, with 6 bases between the two germline ends. The CDR3 spans 11 residues. From germline, CDR1 is GTSNPN and CDR2 SVGIG (reference sequence). CDR3 region: CAWSRGYEQYF. CDR3 coding DNA: TGTGCCTGGAGTCGCGGGTACGAGCAGTACTTC.

The chain employs TRBV25-1 and TRBJ2-7, with D perhaps TRBD1 (6 bases). Per the germline V gene, CDR1 is MGHDK and CDR2 is SYGVNS. V was trimmed by 6 bases and J by 4 bases, leaving 13 bases between them. This CDR3 comprises 13 residues. The CDR3 nucleotides read TGTGCCAGCAGATACAGGGATAGATACGAGCAGTACTTC. It translates to CASRYRDRYEQYF.

This chain links TRBV4-3 with TRBJ2-1, with 9 bases that match TRBD2. This CDR3 contains 15 residues. Germline V lookup: CDR1 LGHNA, CDR2 YSLEER. J gave up 2 bases and V 3 bases, and 2 bases lay outside the gene matches. CDR3 nucleotide sequence: TGCGCCAGCAGCCAGGGACTAGCCGCCTACAATGAGCAGTTCTTC. This codes for CASSQGLAAYNEQFF.

The V gene is TRBV7-3, the J gene TRBJ2-7; unclear D gene. This CDR3 has 13 residues. Germline assignment: CDR1 SGHTA and CDR2 FQGTGA. With 2 bases removed from V and 7 bases from J, the gap between germline ends came to 12 bases. CDR3 in amino acids: CASSLESGREQYF. CDR3 in DNA: TGTGCCAGCAGCTTAGAATCCGGGCGAGAGCAGTACTTC.

The gene calls are TRBV5-4 and TRBJ2-3; tentatively, D is TRBD1 or TRBD2 (5 bases each). Trimming pared 4 bases from V and 2 bases from J, leaving 14 bases between. There are 15 residues in the CDR3. Germline values: CDR1 SGHNT, CDR2 YYREEE (reference sequence). This CDR3 reads CASSGASPTTDTQYF. For the CDR3, the DNA is TGTGCCAGCAGCGGGGCTAGCCCGACCACAGATACGCAGTATTTT.

The chain carries TRBV21-1 and TRBJ1-5; the table's TRBD1 call for D was not verified on the DNA. TRBV21-1 is marked as a pseudogene. The CDR3 is 18 residues long. CDR3 DNA: TGTGCCAGCAGCAAAGTTGGAAGGCGGACAGGGTTAGGTCAGCCCCAGCATTTT. The encoded protein is CASSKVGRRTGLGQPQHF.

The chain links TRBV30 to TRBJ2-7, with 7 positions matching TRBD1. Germline V gene sequence: CDR1 GTSNPN, CDR2 SVGIG (reference sequence). The CDR3 has 17 amino acids. Losses at the gene ends were 0 bases for V and 1 base for J; bases not matched to a gene: 12. This chain's CDR3 is CAWSVPPTTGRSYEQYF. DNA for the CDR3: TGTGCCTGGAGTGTACCCCCTACGACAGGGCGGTCCTACGAGCAGTACTTC.

The chain uses TRBV7-2 and TRBJ1-2; D is unclear. Germline CDR1 SGHTA, CDR2 FQGNSA. This CDR3 has 10 residues. V gave up 6 bases and J gave up 8 bases, with 7 bases separating them. In DNA form, the CDR3 reads TGTGCCAGCAGTCCGCGAGGCTACACCTTC. Protein: CASSPRGYTF. The variable domain in full, with the rest retrieved from reference TRBV7-2 and TRBJ1-2, is GAGVSQSPSNKVTEKGKDVELRCDPISGHTALYWYRQSLGQGLEFLIYFQGNSAPDKSGLPSDRFSAERTGGSVSTLTIQRTQQEDSAVYLCASSPRGYTFGSGTRLTVV.